The clone carrying this T cell receptor beta chain has more than one count but fewer than ten. Its antigen remains unknown. Constant-segment primers were used for 5'RACE, and the resulting TCR alpha and TCR beta cDNA libraries carried sample barcodes and UMIs. Using its own MiXCR run on the 5' RACE reads, TCRdb lists one record per CDR3 protein. The sample carries under 400,000 distinct CDR3 sequences, about 21% recorded once. This sample is drawn from a study of T-cell memory formation after mild COVID-19. Overall study findings and caveats: What remained unconfirmed was the SARS-CoV-2 specificity of second-wave clones peaking on day 37. Pre-infection memory showed some responding clones, and this suggested that cross-reactive memory joined.

The V end was cut by 5 bases, the J end by 6 bases, with 8 bases between. The length of the CDR3 is 11 residues. Germline CDR1 SGHTA, CDR2 FQGNSA. This sequence was found in an adult woman who had mild COVID-19 (a few samples of this study predate the infection). Cell type and time point are not known. V usage is TRBV7-2 and J usage is TRBJ2-7; D not resolved. Sequenced material: PBMCs or a T cell subset sorted from them (not recorded which). This chain's CDR3 is CASSLDLEQYF. In DNA form, the CDR3 reads TGTGCCAGCAGCCTAGACCTCGAGCAGTACTTC.